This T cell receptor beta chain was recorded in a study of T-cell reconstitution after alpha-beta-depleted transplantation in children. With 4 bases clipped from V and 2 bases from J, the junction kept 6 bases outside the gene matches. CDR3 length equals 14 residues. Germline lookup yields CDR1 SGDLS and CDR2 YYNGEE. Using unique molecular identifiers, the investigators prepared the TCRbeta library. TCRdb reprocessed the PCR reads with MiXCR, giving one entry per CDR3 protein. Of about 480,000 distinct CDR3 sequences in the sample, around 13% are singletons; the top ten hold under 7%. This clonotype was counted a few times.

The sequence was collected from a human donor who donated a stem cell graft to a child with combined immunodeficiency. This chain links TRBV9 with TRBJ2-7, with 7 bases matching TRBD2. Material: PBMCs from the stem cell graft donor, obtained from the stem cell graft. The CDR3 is CASSPQAGPYEQYF. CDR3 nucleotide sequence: TGTGCCAGCAGCCCTCAAGCGGGGCCCTACGAGCAGTACTTC.